This passage covers 2 T cell receptor beta chains from one sample sequenced in a study of blood T cell repertoires in COVID-19. Measured with immunoSEQ multiplex PCR; TCRdb has only the in-frame clones, and not every one. The data contain tens of thousands of clones, 70% to 90% of them seen just once; the ten biggest clones take up almost 3.5%. Sequenced material: peripheral blood. These TCRs come from a man aged 50-60 years with acute or convalescent COVID-19.

The chain couples TRBV10-3 to TRBJ2-3; D call uncertain. Germline lookup yields CDR1 ENHRY and CDR2 SYGVKD. This CDR3 region has 14 residues. Trimming shortened V by 5 bases and J by 4 bases, and 13 bases separated the two germline ends. The CDR3: CAISPRPEADTQYF. As DNA, the CDR3 is TGTGCCATCAGTCCCCGTCCCGAGGCAGATACGCAGTATTTT.

This sequence joins TRBV20-1 and TRBJ2-3, with 8 positions matching TRBD2. This CDR3 is built from 14 residues. Germline V gene data show CDR1 as DFQATT and CDR2 as SNEGSKA (reference sequence). V lost 3 bases to trimming and J lost 5 bases; unmatched junction nucleotides: 7. CDR3 coding DNA: TGCAGTGCTAGTCCCACTAGCGGTGGAGATACGCAGTATTTT. The encoded protein is CSASPTSGGDTQYF.